This T cell receptor (beta chain) derives from a study of T-cell memory formation after mild COVID-19. Study in general: Largely donor-specific TCR clusters were found. Whole-study findings and limits: Cross-reactive memory appears to have joined, as suggested by some responding clones showing up in pre-infection memory. Second-wave clones that peaked on day 37 lacked confirmed SARS-CoV-2 specificity. Largely, contracting CD4+ clones fell within CM and EM, and contracting CD8+ clones within EMRA.

Using its own MiXCR run on the 5' RACE reads, TCRdb lists one record per CDR3 protein. The data show a few hundred thousand distinct CDR3 sequences, around 15% seen once. This clonotype occurred many times. What it binds is not known. The CDR3 contains 14 residues. The V segment lost 6 bases and the J segment 0 bases; nucleotides outside the gene matches: 4. The specimen was PBMCs or a T cell subset sorted from them (not recorded which). The TCR originated in a man between 18 and 29 years old who had mild COVID-19 (a few samples of this study predate the infection). Cell type and time point are not known. The chain is built from TRBV12-3 or TRBV12-4 and TRBJ1-2, with TRBD1 matching 7 bases. CDR3 DNA sequence: TGTGCCAGCAGCCAGACAGGGACTAACTATGGCTACACCTTC. Translation gives CASSQTGTNYGYTF.